These T cell receptor beta chains were read from a single sample in a study of blood T cell repertoires in COVID-19. This table comes from immunoSEQ multiplex PCR, and its TCRdb copy is limited to in-frame clones, with some not included. The top ten clones hold 4.4% of a sample with a few hundred thousand clones, around 84% of them seen once. Material for sequencing was peripheral blood. The origin of the receptors is a man aged 50 to 60 with acute or convalescent COVID-19. Both conserved end residues are part of each CDR3. A D gene is named only where the DNA matches it firmly. A row's size may be missing; if present it is once, few, many or a size class.

>NA|TRBD1|TRBV30|TRBJ2-2
TGTGCCTGGAGTGTAGGGACAGGGGGCACCGGGGAGCTGTTTTTT
CAWSVGTGGTGELFF
>NA|TRBD1|TRBV2|TRBJ1-2
TGTGCCAGCACGATACCGGGACAGGGAACCGGTGGCTACACCTTC
CASTIPGQGTGGYTF
>NA|TRBD1|TRBV19|TRBJ1-6
TGTGCCAGTACCTTCCGGGACAGGGGTAATTCACCCCTCCACTTT
CASTFRDRGNSPLHF
>NA|NA|TRBV7-9|TRBJ1-1
TGTGCCAGCTTGGGGCGAGTGAACACTGAAGCTTTCTTT
CASLGRVNTEAFF
>NA|NA|TRBV5-6|TRBJ1-6
TGTGCCAGCAGCTTGCCCCGAGGGATTTCACCCCTCCACTTT
CASSLPRGISPLHF
>NA|NA|TRBV4-2|TRBJ1-6
TGTGCCAGCAGCCAAGACAGGGGCCAGCCAGGCCTACCCCTCCACTTT
CASSQDRGQPGLPLHF
>NA|NA|TRBV7-9|TRBJ1-6
TGTGCCAGCAGCCGGGGGGGAGCCTATTCACCCCTCCACTTT
CASSRGGAYSPLHF
>NA|TRBD2|TRBV7-3|TRBJ2-3
TGTGCCAGCAGCTTAATAGCGGGGGGCCTACAGGGTACGCAGTATTTT
CASSLIAGGLQGTQYF
>once|NA|TRBV6-4|TRBJ1-1
TGTGCCAGCAGCCAGACCGGGGGTCCGACTGAAGCTTTCTTT
CASSQTGGPTEAFF
>NA|NA|TRBV19|TRBJ1-2
TGTGCCAGTAGTGCACTTAACTATGGCTACACCTTC
CASSALNYGYTF